Presented here are 30 T cell receptor beta chains from one specimen sequenced in a study of blood T cell repertoires in COVID-19. The assay was immunoSEQ multiplex PCR, and TCRdb's table has in-frame clones only and misses some. Among fewer than 300,000 clones listed, about 85% were seen once. Source material: peripheral blood. These receptors came from a man aged 60-69 years who had recovered from COVID-19.

The gene calls are TRBV9 and TRBJ1-1, with a weak D call TRBD1 (6 bases). The germline CDR1 and CDR2 sequences are SGDLS and YYNGEE. The CDR3 extends over 14 amino acids. V was pared by 3 bases and J by 2 bases, with 11 bases between. CDR3 nucleotides: TGTGCCAGCAGCGCCGGGACAACTAACACTGAAGCTTTCTTT. Encoded protein: CASSAGTTNTEAFF.

The J gene is TRBJ2-2, the V gene TRBV6-5; 12 nucleotides line up with TRBD1. J was trimmed by 7 bases and V by 6 bases; bases with no gene match: 6. CDR1 MNHEY and CDR2 SVGAGI come from the germline V gene. This CDR3 is built from 15 residues. Here the CDR3 DNA reads TGTGCCAGCAGGACCGGGACAGGGGGCTTCGGGGAGCTGTTTTTT. Amino acid sequence: CASRTGTGGFGELFF.

V usage is TRBV5-4 and J usage is TRBJ1-2; a possible D gene is TRBD1 (5 bases). Between the trimmed V and J ends, which lost 0 bases and 8 bases, there was a span of 14 bases. Germline V lookup: CDR1 SGHNT, CDR2 YYREEE (reference sequence). CDR3 size: 14 residues. The CDR3 region is CASSLGQGVKGYTF. The CDR3, as DNA: TGTGCCAGCAGCTTGGGGCAGGGCGTCAAGGGCTACACCTTC.

The chain combines TRBV14 with TRBJ2-5; TRBD2 agrees at 10 bases. Germline-derived CDR1 and CDR2 are SGHDN and FVKESK. After removal of 4 bases from V and 2 bases from J, the junction contained 4 bases not matched to a gene. The CDR3 consists of 15 residues. CDR3 DNA: TGTGCCAGCAGCCCCGGGACTAGCGTTCAAGAGACCCAGTACTTC. Translated: CASSPGTSVQETQYF.

The chain uses TRBV27 and TRBJ2-7; D might be TRBD1 (6 bases). Trimming took off 5 bases at V and 7 bases at J, with 21 bases between the two ends. This CDR3 comprises 15 residues. CDR1 is MNHEY, CDR2 SMNVEV, per germline (reference sequence). The CDR3 coding sequence is TGTGCCAGCAGTACGGACAGCGGCCCCTACGTAGAGCAGTACTTC. It specifies CASSTDSGPYVEQYF.

This rearrangement joins TRBV10-3 to TRBJ2-7; TRBD1 matches at 8 bases. From germline, CDR1 is ENHRY and CDR2 SYGVKD. The CDR3 spans 13 residues. J was trimmed by 2 bases and V by 6 bases; bases with no gene match: 3. CDR3 DNA: TGTGCCATCAGCGGACAGGGAGCCTACGAGCAGTACTTC. It is translated as CAISGQGAYEQYF.

This chain links TRBV27 with TRBJ2-7, with D perhaps matching TRBD1 (6 bases). Per germline, CDR1 MNHEY and CDR2 SMNVEV (reference sequence). CDR3 length: 15 amino acids. V lost 5 bases and J 2 bases, leaving 16 bases between the germline ends. The CDR3 DNA sequence: TGTGCCAGCAGTCCAACCGCCGGACAGCCCTACGAGCAGTACTTC. Residues: CASSPTAGQPYEQYF.

This chain uses TRBV2 with TRBJ2-3; 10 positions agree with TRBD1. Germline V gene lookup returns CDR1 SNHLY and CDR2 FYNNEI. V trimming: 2 bases; J trimming: 0 bases; junction bases outside the gene matches: 11. This CDR3 spans 19 amino acids. CDR3 in amino acids: CASSEHPGQGIFSTDTQYF. The CDR3 nucleotides are TGTGCCAGCAGTGAACACCCGGGACAGGGGATCTTTAGCACAGATACGCAGTATTTT.

This sequence joins TRBV5-6 and TRBJ1-3; possible D gene TRBD1, 5 bases. From germline, CDR1 is SGHDT and CDR2 YYEEEE. The germline V and J ends were trimmed by 4 bases and 2 bases, with 13 bases remaining between them. The length of the CDR3 is 15 residues. The CDR3: CASSRIQGTGNTIYF. The CDR3 DNA sequence: TGTGCCAGCAGCAGAATCCAGGGAACTGGAAACACCATATATTTT.

The genes are TRBV12-3 or TRBV12-4 and TRBJ1-2; no clear D. This CDR3 is 12 amino acids long. V lost 3 bases and J 4 bases, leaving 6 bases between the germline ends. CDR3 DNA: TGTGCCAGCAGTTTTAATTCCTATGGCTACACCTTC. Protein product: CASSFNSYGYTF.

This clone was observed once. The V gene is TRBV30, the J gene TRBJ1-2; 8 bases map to TRBD1. This CDR3 region has 14 residues. V gave up 2 bases and J gave up 2 bases; unmatched junction bases: 4. CDR1 is GTSNPN, CDR2 SVGIG, per germline (reference sequence). The CDR3 here is CAWSLGQGNYGYTF. Here the CDR3 DNA reads TGTGCCTGGAGTCTCGGACAGGGAAACTATGGCTACACCTTC.

This clone was recorded once. V usage is TRBV6-5 and J usage is TRBJ1-5; 9 bases are a match to TRBD1. The CDR3 spans 15 residues. CDR1 and CDR2 from the germline V gene are MNHEY and SVGAGI. V shed 8 bases, J shed 0 bases, and the junction held 5 bases outside the gene matches. CDR3 sequence (DNA): TGTGCCAGCGGAGACAGGGGGTATAGCAATCAGCCCCAGCATTTT. This sequence encodes CASGDRGYSNQPQHF.

The J gene is TRBJ2-2, the V gene TRBV9; the match to TRBD2 covers 12 bases. Germline CDR1 SGDLS, CDR2 YYNGEE. The CDR3 contains 16 residues. Trimming took 4 bases from V and 3 from J; bases not matched to a gene: 4. The chain's CDR3 is CASSSTSGGYTGELFF. The CDR3, as DNA: TGTGCCAGCAGCTCTACTAGCGGGGGGTACACCGGGGAGCTGTTTTTT.

The chain is built from TRBV14 and TRBJ2-7; TRBD1 is a possible D gene (6 bases). The CDR3 sequence is 19 residues long. Germline CDR1 and CDR2: SGHDN and FVKESK. Between the trimmed V and J ends, which lost 2 bases and 0 bases, there was a span of 23 bases. CDR3 sequence reads: CASSQRSLGSGVLSYEQYF. The CDR3 DNA reads TGTGCCAGCAGCCAAAGGTCCCTCGGGTCAGGGGTTCTCTCCTACGAGCAGTACTTC.

The chain carries TRBV27 and TRBJ2-1; 14 bases fit TRBD2. The V segment lost 3 bases and the J segment 1 base; nucleotides outside the gene matches: 11. The germline V gene has CDR1 MNHEY and CDR2 SMNVEV (reference sequence). This CDR3 comprises 20 residues. The CDR3 loop is CASSFPRTSGGLRSYNEQFF. DNA of the CDR3: TGTGCCAGCAGTTTTCCCCGGACTAGCGGGGGGCTTAGGTCCTACAATGAGCAGTTCTTC.

This rearrangement joins TRBV19 to TRBJ1-2; D gene uncertain. This CDR3 spans 13 amino acids. Germline loops: CDR1 LNHDA, CDR2 SQIVND (reference sequence). The V end was cut by 2 bases, the J end by 4 bases, with 8 bases between. The chain's CDR3 is CASSIMAFYGYTF. CDR3 nucleotides: TGTGCCAGTAGTATAATGGCTTTCTATGGCTACACCTTC.

The rearrangement links TRBV5-6 to TRBJ2-2; possible D gene TRBD2, 5 bases. V was trimmed by 0 bases and J by 12 bases, leaving 6 bases between them. From germline, CDR1 is SGHDT and CDR2 YYEEEE. The CDR3 loop spans 11 amino acids. The CDR3: CASSLGEKLFF. In DNA form, the CDR3 reads TGTGCCAGCAGCTTGGGGGAGAAGCTGTTTTTT.

This clone showed up just a few times. The chain carries TRBV5-1 and TRBJ1-1, with D hard to call. Per the germline V gene, CDR1 is SGHRS and CDR2 is YFSETQ. This CDR3 spans 16 amino acids. The V end was cut by 2 bases, the J end by 0 bases, with 14 bases between. CDR3 bases: TGCGCCAGCAGCTTTATTCCACCAGGAATGAACACTGAAGCTTTCTTT. Protein: CASSFIPPGMNTEAFF.

This chain joins TRBV20-1 and TRBJ1-2; tentative D call: TRBD1 (6 bases). Trimming stripped 3 bases from V and 8 bases from J, with 22 bases between. Per the germline V gene, CDR1 is DFQATT and CDR2 is SNEGSKA (reference sequence). This CDR3 is built from 15 residues. The DNA of the CDR3 is TGCAGTGCTAGTAAACCCAGGGGCGCCCGGTGGGGCTACACCTTC. This gives the protein CSASKPRGARWGYTF.

The gene calls are TRBV19 and TRBJ2-2; 8 bases agree with TRBD1. Trimming at V came to 6 bases and at J to 4 bases, leaving 7 bases not matched to a gene. The germline CDR1 and CDR2 sequences are LNHDA and SQIVND (reference sequence). There are 15 residues in the CDR3. CDR3 bases: TGTGCCAGTAGCGAGTCGGGACAGGTCACCGGGGAGCTGTTTTTT. Translated, it gives CASSESGQVTGELFF.

The rearrangement links TRBV4-1 to TRBJ2-7, with TRBD1 matching 9 bases. CDR1 MGHRA and CDR2 YSYEKL come from the germline V gene. The V segment lost 0 bases and the J segment 7 bases; nucleotides outside the gene matches: 7. CDR3 length: 15 residues. CDR3 coding DNA: TGCGCCAGCAGCCAAGAGGGACAGGGCCCTGGAGAGCAGTACTTC. Amino acids: CASSQEGQGPGEQYF.

This clone was detected only once. The rearrangement uses TRBV5-5 and TRBJ1-6, with TRBD1 as a possible D gene (5 bases). The V end was cut by 1 base, the J end by 0 bases, with 8 bases between. The CDR3 covers 16 residues. Germline lookup yields CDR1 SGHKS and CDR2 YYEKEE (reference sequence). This chain's CDR3 is CASSLRQSSYNSPLHF. The CDR3 DNA follows: TGTGCCAGCAGCTTGAGACAGAGCTCCTATAATTCACCCCTCCACTTT.

This clone was seen a handful of times. The V and J genes are TRBV18 and TRBJ2-7, with D unresolved. This CDR3 comprises 18 residues. The V end was cut by 0 bases, the J end by 0 bases, with 18 bases between. In germline, CDR1 is KGHSH, CDR2 LQKENI. The CDR3 DNA reads as TGTGCCAGCTCACCACCGATTTCACGCGCGGATAGCTCCTACGAGCAGTACTTC. It translates to CASSPPISRADSSYEQYF. The complete variable domain, with remaining parts taken from reference TRBV18 and TRBJ2-7, reads NAGVMQNPRHLVRRRGQEARLRCSPMKGHSHVYWYRQLPEEGLKFMVYLQKENIIDESGMPKERFSAEFPKEGPSILRIQQVVRGDSAAYFCASSPPISRADSSYEQYFGPGTRLTVT.

The V call is TRBV6-4, the J call TRBJ2-3; 8 bases fit TRBD2. The V segment lost 0 bases and the J segment 5 bases; nucleotides outside the gene matches: 10. The germline V gene has CDR1 MRHNA and CDR2 SNTAGT. The CDR3 runs 17 residues. DNA of the CDR3: TGTGCCAGCAGTGACTCATTCAACCGGGGGGGGAAAGATACGCAGTATTTT. This codes for CASSDSFNRGGKDTQYF.

V usage is TRBV13 and J usage is TRBJ2-3; 8 positions agree with TRBD1. V trimming: 2 bases; J trimming: 3 bases; junction bases outside the gene matches: 4. This CDR3 region has 15 residues. The germline V gene has CDR1 PRHDT and CDR2 FYEKMQ (reference sequence). The DNA for the CDR3 is TGTGCCAGCAGCTTACGACAGGGGAGGACAGATACGCAGTATTTT. Protein product: CASSLRQGRTDTQYF.

The rearrangement links TRBV18 to TRBJ1-4; possible D gene TRBD1, 5 bases. The germline CDR1 and CDR2 sequences are KGHSH and LQKENI. This CDR3 is 13 amino acids long. Trimming removed 6 bases at V and 6 bases at J, with 11 bases between. The DNA of the CDR3 is TGTGCCAGCTCGGGGGGATCGGATGAAAAACTGTTTTTT. This codes for CASSGGSDEKLFF.

The chain has TRBV6-5 and TRBJ1-6, with D uncertain. Germline CDR1 reads MNHEY; CDR2 reads SVGAGI. V lost 8 bases and J 2 bases, leaving 10 bases between the germline ends. The CDR3 is 14 residues long. The CDR3, as DNA: TGTGCCAGCGGGCAATGGGCCTATAATTCACCCCTCCACTTT. This encodes CASGQWAYNSPLHF.

The CDR3 loop reads CASSQEGEGLSQETQYF. CDR3 bases: TGTGCCAGCAGCCAAGAGGGGGAGGGCTTATCTCAAGAGACCCAGTACTTC. The J gene is TRBJ2-5, the V gene TRBV3-1 (or the pseudogene TRBV3-2); TRBD2 agrees at 7 bases. The CDR3 runs to 17 residues. In germline, CDR1 is LGHDT, CDR2 YNNKEL (reference sequence). V was clipped by 0 bases and J by 2 bases; unmatched bases: 9.

The chain has TRBV18 and TRBJ2-7, with 7 bases lining up with TRBD1. Germline V gene lookup returns CDR1 KGHSH and CDR2 LQKENI. The J segment lost 3 bases and the V segment lost 0 bases, leaving 11 bases of the junction unmatched. The CDR3 has 17 amino acids. CDR3 coding DNA: TGTGCCAGCTCACCACCGGGACAGAGAGTACTTTTCTACGAGCAGTACTTC. Its translation is CASSPPGQRVLFYEQYF.

This chain links TRBV5-4 with TRBJ1-5, with 10 bases that match TRBD1. CDR3 length: 15 residues. V lost 4 bases to trimming and J lost 6 bases; unmatched junction nucleotides: 7. The germline V gene has CDR1 SGHNT and CDR2 YYREEE (reference sequence). CDR3 DNA: TGTGCCAGCAGCGTAGACAGGGGGCGCAGTCAGCCCCAGCATTTT. This sequence encodes CASSVDRGRSQPQHF.